What follows is one T cell receptor (beta chain) and its context. Data came from immunoSEQ multiplex PCR; TCRdb stores just in-frame clones and leaves some out. The table shows about half a million clones, with 75% to 90% occurring only once. The data stem from a study of blood T cell repertoires in COVID-19. Trimming at V came to 4 bases and at J to 4 bases, leaving 3 bases not matched to a gene. This CDR3 is built from 15 residues. In germline, CDR1 is SGHNT, CDR2 YYREEE (reference sequence). The TCR sequence derives from a woman in her sixties who had recovered from COVID-19. Sequenced: PBMCs or T cells enriched from blood (not recorded which). The chain recombines TRBV5-4 with TRBJ2-6; 9 positions match TRBD1. This CDR3 is CASSVQGAGANVLTF. CDR3 nucleotide sequence: TGTGCCAGCAGCGTACAGGGGGCGGGGGCCAACGTCCTGACTTTC.